The rows below give T cell receptor beta chains drawn from one sample of a study of T cell repertoires in cytomegalovirus infection. These receptors' targets are unknown. In TCRdb, the reads were re-called with MiXCR into one record per CDR3 protein. The sample includes some 940,000 distinct CDR3 sequences, around a third of them seen just once. The sequencing used cultured CD8+ T cells from PBMCs, collected from culture after CMV antigen stimulation. These receptors were obtained from a human donor in good health (CMV status not recorded). Some clones in this sample may be carry-over from other donors' samples. CDR3s leave out the opening cysteine and the closing phenylalanine or tryptophan.

>TRBV27|TRBJ1-1
ASSSSREANTEAF
>TRBV28|TRBJ2-5
ASSFAGSWQETQY
>TRBV25-1|TRBJ2-5
ASSEWGGSQETQY
>TRBV12-3/TRBV12-4|TRBJ1-1
ASSLSPGGGTEAF
>TRBV12-3/TRBV12-4|TRBJ2-7
ASRPSGSKTYEQY
>TRBV7-9|TRBJ2-3
ASSWGRGIPDTQY
>TRBV4-2|TRBJ2-5
ASSQALGHHPQY
>TRBV9|TRBJ2-1
ASSVAPGVLLNEQF
>TRBV27|TRBJ1-1
ASSTPAGTEAF
>TRBV15|TRBJ2-3
ATSRDQYGGVPAYTQY
>TRBV5-4|TRBJ2-3
ASSFRGSLDTQY
>TRBV7-9|TRBJ2-4
ASSAGYSATKNIQY
>TRBV6-1|TRBJ1-1
ASLGTRKAF
>TRBV19|TRBJ2-1
ASSAPGGTGDF
>TRBV12-3/TRBV12-4|TRBJ1-3
ASSLDTGNTIY
>TRBV7-9|TRBJ1-2
ASSSGQGGYGYT